These T cell receptor beta chains were read from a single sample in a study of blood T cell repertoires in COVID-19. Assay: immunoSEQ multiplex PCR; the TCRdb copy retains only in-frame clones and omits some. The top ten hold about 2% of the sample, which has about 200,000 clones, around 85% seen once. Material for sequencing was peripheral blood. Source of these receptors: a woman aged 50 to 60 with acute or convalescent COVID-19. CDR3s include the opening cysteine and the closing phenylalanine or tryptophan. Fields, in order: clone size, J gene, V gene, D gene, CDR3 protein, CDR3 DNA. D genes are given only for firm matches. Only part of the rows carry a size: once, few, many, or a class if the clone is expanded.

size: NA; J: TRBJ2-7; V: TRBV27; D: TRBD2; CDR3: CASSLGLAREQYF; DNA: TGTGCCAGCAGTTTAGGACTAGCGCGGGAGCAGTACTTC
size: NA; J: TRBJ1-5; V: TRBV4-1; D: NA; CDR3: CASSRGDTKYGQPQHF; DNA: TGCGCCAGCAGCCGAGGGGACACGAAGTATGGTCAGCCCCAGCATTTT
size: NA; J: TRBJ2-1; V: TRBV19; D: NA; CDR3: CATTYETSDMPQFF; DNA: TGTGCCACCACTTACGAAACGAGTGATATGCCCCAGTTCTTC
size: once; J: TRBJ1-2; V: TRBV2; D: TRBD1; CDR3: CASSEVRTGAYGYTF; DNA: TGTGCCAGCAGTGAAGTAAGGACAGGGGCCTATGGCTACACCTTC
size: NA; J: TRBJ1-3; V: TRBV5-6; D: NA; CDR3: CASSLSISGNTIYF; DNA: TGTGCCAGCAGCCTTAGTATCTCTGGAAACACCATATATTTT
size: NA; J: TRBJ2-7; V: TRBV5-6; D: TRBD2; CDR3: CASSLISGEQYF; DNA: TGTGCCAGCAGCTTGATTAGCGGGGAGCAGTACTTC
size: NA; J: TRBJ2-5; V: TRBV27; D: NA; CDR3: CASSLYLAGAQETQYF; DNA: TGTGCCAGCAGTTTGTACTTGGCCGGAGCTCAAGAGACCCAGTACTTC
size: NA; J: TRBJ1-1; V: TRBV7-9; D: NA; CDR3: CASSSSNFMNTEAFF; DNA: TGTGCCAGCAGCTCCTCTAACTTTATGAACACTGAAGCTTTCTTT
size: NA; J: TRBJ2-2; V: TRBV7-9; D: NA; CDR3: CASSLQRLGAGELFF; DNA: TGTGCCAGCAGCTTACAACGTTTAGGGGCCGGGGAGCTGTTTTTT
size: NA; J: TRBJ2-2; V: TRBV3-1/TRBV3-2; D: TRBD2; CDR3: CASSPEWTSGRTNTGELFF; DNA: TGTGCCAGCAGCCCAGAGTGGACTAGCGGGAGAACGAACACCGGGGAGCTGTTTTTT
size: NA; J: TRBJ2-3; V: TRBV9; D: NA; CDR3: CASTGVGDTQYF; DNA: TGTGCCAGCACAGGGGTGGGAGATACGCAGTATTTT
size: NA; J: TRBJ1-1; V: TRBV27; D: TRBD1; CDR3: CASGTQGAMNTEAFF; DNA: TGTGCCAGCGGTACACAGGGGGCCATGAACACTGAAGCTTTCTTT
size: NA; J: TRBJ1-2; V: TRBV18; D: NA; CDR3: CASSDRLANYGYTF; DNA: TGTGCCAGCTCCGACAGACTGGCTAACTATGGCTACACCTTC
size: NA; J: TRBJ2-3; V: TRBV5-1; D: TRBD1; CDR3: CASSVGAGGRDTQYF; DNA: TGCGCCAGCAGCGTGGGGGCAGGGGGCAGGGATACGCAGTATTTT
size: NA; J: TRBJ2-3; V: TRBV7-3; D: NA; CDR3: CASSRGGVTDTQYF; DNA: TGTGCCAGCAGTCGGGGCGGGGTCACAGATACGCAGTATTTT
size: NA; J: TRBJ2-7; V: TRBV6-5; D: NA; CDR3: CASSPPGSDYEQYF; DNA: TGTGCCAGCAGTCCCCCGGGGAGCGACTACGAGCAGTACTTC
size: NA; J: TRBJ1-1; V: TRBV3-1/TRBV3-2; D: NA; CDR3: CASSQEFRPGEAFF; DNA: TGTGCCAGCAGCCAAGAATTCAGGCCTGGGGAAGCTTTCTTT
size: NA; J: TRBJ1-1; V: TRBV7-2; D: TRBD1; CDR3: CASSLRTGGSTEAFF; DNA: TGTGCCAGCAGCTTACGGACAGGGGGAAGCACTGAAGCTTTCTTT
size: NA; J: TRBJ2-5; V: TRBV27; D: TRBD1; CDR3: CASSLYRGDLETQYF; DNA: TGTGCCAGCAGTTTATACAGGGGCGATTTAGAGACCCAGTACTTC
size: NA; J: TRBJ2-7; V: TRBV3-1/TRBV3-2; D: TRBD2; CDR3: CASSYPPRLAASSYEQYF; DNA: TGTGCCAGCAGCTACCCGCCTAGACTAGCGGCCTCTTCCTACGAGCAGTACTTC
size: NA; J: TRBJ2-7; V: TRBV11-3; D: TRBD2; CDR3: CASTLFGGGTYEQYF; DNA: TGTGCCAGCACCCTCTTCGGGGGGGGCACCTACGAGCAGTACTTC
size: NA; J: TRBJ1-1; V: TRBV4-3; D: TRBD1; CDR3: CASSQHPPDRGTEAFF; DNA: TGCGCCAGCAGTCAGCACCCTCCTGACAGGGGGACTGAAGCTTTCTTT
size: once; J: TRBJ2-1; V: TRBV28; D: TRBD2; CDR3: CASIRASGNNEQFF; DNA: TGTGCCAGCATAAGAGCAAGCGGGAACAATGAGCAGTTCTTC
size: NA; J: TRBJ2-2; V: TRBV19; D: NA; CDR3: CASRKLDFANTGELFF; DNA: TGTGCCAGTAGAAAACTGGACTTCGCGAACACCGGGGAGCTGTTTTTT
size: NA; J: TRBJ1-1; V: TRBV7-9; D: TRBD1; CDR3: CASRAGTGVNTEAFF; DNA: TGTGCCAGCAGGGCCGGGACAGGGGTTAACACTGAAGCTTTCTTT
size: NA; J: TRBJ2-1; V: TRBV10-3; D: TRBD2; CDR3: CASQRGAYNEQFF; DNA: TGTGCCAGCCAGCGGGGGGCATACAATGAGCAGTTCTTC
size: NA; J: TRBJ1-5; V: TRBV7-9; D: NA; CDR3: CASSLGGGASGNQPQHF; DNA: TGTGCCAGCAGCTTAGGTGGGGGGGCATCGGGCAATCAGCCCCAGCATTTT
size: NA; J: TRBJ2-5; V: TRBV2; D: TRBD2; CDR3: CASTPSLGLGRETQYF; DNA: TGTGCCAGCACTCCTTCTCTGGGACTAGGAAGAGAGACCCAGTACTTC
size: NA; J: TRBJ1-2; V: TRBV4-1; D: NA; CDR3: CASSQAGVSLYGYTF; DNA: TGCGCCAGCAGCCAAGCGGGGGTTTCTTTGTATGGCTACACCTTC
size: NA; J: TRBJ2-7; V: TRBV2; D: NA; CDR3: CASSPGHFYEQYF; DNA: TGTGCCAGCAGTCCGGGACACTTTTACGAGCAGTACTTC
size: NA; J: TRBJ1-6; V: TRBV9; D: TRBD1; CDR3: CASSVSQGLNSPLHF; DNA: TGTGCCAGCAGCGTTTCACAGGGGCTTAATTCACCCCTCCACTTT
size: NA; J: TRBJ1-1; V: TRBV11-1; D: NA; CDR3: CASSWGGTEAFF; DNA: TGTGCCAGCAGCTGGGGGGGCACTGAAGCTTTCTTT
size: NA; J: TRBJ1-4; V: TRBV18; D: NA; CDR3: CASSPGAWAEKLFF; DNA: TGTGCCAGCTCACCAGGGGCTTGGGCCGAAAAACTGTTTTTT
size: NA; J: TRBJ2-1; V: TRBV2; D: NA; CDR3: CANSRGRAGNEQFF; DNA: TGTGCCAATTCGAGGGGGAGGGCCGGCAATGAGCAGTTCTTC
size: NA; J: TRBJ1-6; V: TRBV5-1; D: NA; CDR3: CASSPEAGEALHF; DNA: TGCGCCAGCAGCCCCGAGGCGGGGGAGGCCCTCCACTTT
size: NA; J: TRBJ1-1; V: TRBV20-1; D: NA; CDR3: CSAPADTGKLF; DNA: TGCAGTGCCCCCGCCGATACAGGGAAACTCTTT
size: NA; J: TRBJ2-2; V: TRBV6-2/TRBV6-3; D: NA; CDR3: CASSQAGGYTGELFF; DNA: TGTGCCAGCAGCCAGGCCGGGGGTTACACCGGGGAGCTGTTTTTT
size: NA; J: TRBJ1-3; V: TRBV5-4; D: TRBD1; CDR3: CASSRDRVAGNTIYF; DNA: TGTGCCAGCAGCCGGGACAGGGTTGCTGGAAACACCATATATTTT
size: NA; J: TRBJ2-2; V: TRBV19; D: TRBD1; CDR3: CASIQGPGQGNTGELFF; DNA: TGTGCCAGTATTCAGGGGCCGGGACAGGGGAACACCGGGGAGCTGTTTTTT
size: NA; J: TRBJ2-1; V: TRBV28; D: NA; CDR3: CASSVRIKSYNEQFF; DNA: TGTGCCAGCAGTGTGCGGATTAAATCCTACAATGAGCAGTTCTTC
size: NA; J: TRBJ2-7; V: TRBV28; D: NA; CDR3: CASSFTMWSGQYF; DNA: TGTGCCAGCAGTTTTACGATGTGGAGTGGGCAGTACTTC
size: NA; J: TRBJ2-7; V: TRBV27; D: TRBD1; CDR3: CASSPGRTGGTYEQYF; DNA: TGTGCCAGCAGCCCTGGAAGGACAGGTGGGACCTACGAGCAGTACTTC
size: NA; J: TRBJ2-1; V: TRBV5-1; D: TRBD2; CDR3: CASTPGLAGEEQFF; DNA: TGCGCCAGCACACCGGGACTAGCGGGAGAGGAGCAGTTCTTC
size: NA; J: TRBJ2-4; V: TRBV3-1/TRBV3-2; D: NA; CDR3: CASSHEPAGNIQYF; DNA: TGTGCCAGCAGCCATGAACCGGCGGGAAACATTCAGTACTTC
size: NA; J: TRBJ2-7; V: TRBV12-3/TRBV12-4; D: NA; CDR3: CASSLNNYEQYF; DNA: TGTGCCAGCAGTTTAAATAACTACGAGCAGTACTTC
size: NA; J: TRBJ2-5; V: TRBV6-5; D: TRBD2; CDR3: CASAPAGAVETQYF; DNA: TGTGCCAGCGCTCCAGCGGGAGCGGTTGAGACCCAGTACTTC
size: NA; J: TRBJ1-1; V: TRBV6-5; D: TRBD1; CDR3: CASRGTGGDAEAFF; DNA: TGTGCCAGCAGGGGGACAGGGGGTGATGCTGAAGCTTTCTTT
size: NA; J: TRBJ2-5; V: TRBV5-1; D: NA; CDR3: CASSSPLSGQETQYF; DNA: TGCGCCAGCAGCTCCCCCCTCAGCGGCCAAGAGACCCAGTACTTC